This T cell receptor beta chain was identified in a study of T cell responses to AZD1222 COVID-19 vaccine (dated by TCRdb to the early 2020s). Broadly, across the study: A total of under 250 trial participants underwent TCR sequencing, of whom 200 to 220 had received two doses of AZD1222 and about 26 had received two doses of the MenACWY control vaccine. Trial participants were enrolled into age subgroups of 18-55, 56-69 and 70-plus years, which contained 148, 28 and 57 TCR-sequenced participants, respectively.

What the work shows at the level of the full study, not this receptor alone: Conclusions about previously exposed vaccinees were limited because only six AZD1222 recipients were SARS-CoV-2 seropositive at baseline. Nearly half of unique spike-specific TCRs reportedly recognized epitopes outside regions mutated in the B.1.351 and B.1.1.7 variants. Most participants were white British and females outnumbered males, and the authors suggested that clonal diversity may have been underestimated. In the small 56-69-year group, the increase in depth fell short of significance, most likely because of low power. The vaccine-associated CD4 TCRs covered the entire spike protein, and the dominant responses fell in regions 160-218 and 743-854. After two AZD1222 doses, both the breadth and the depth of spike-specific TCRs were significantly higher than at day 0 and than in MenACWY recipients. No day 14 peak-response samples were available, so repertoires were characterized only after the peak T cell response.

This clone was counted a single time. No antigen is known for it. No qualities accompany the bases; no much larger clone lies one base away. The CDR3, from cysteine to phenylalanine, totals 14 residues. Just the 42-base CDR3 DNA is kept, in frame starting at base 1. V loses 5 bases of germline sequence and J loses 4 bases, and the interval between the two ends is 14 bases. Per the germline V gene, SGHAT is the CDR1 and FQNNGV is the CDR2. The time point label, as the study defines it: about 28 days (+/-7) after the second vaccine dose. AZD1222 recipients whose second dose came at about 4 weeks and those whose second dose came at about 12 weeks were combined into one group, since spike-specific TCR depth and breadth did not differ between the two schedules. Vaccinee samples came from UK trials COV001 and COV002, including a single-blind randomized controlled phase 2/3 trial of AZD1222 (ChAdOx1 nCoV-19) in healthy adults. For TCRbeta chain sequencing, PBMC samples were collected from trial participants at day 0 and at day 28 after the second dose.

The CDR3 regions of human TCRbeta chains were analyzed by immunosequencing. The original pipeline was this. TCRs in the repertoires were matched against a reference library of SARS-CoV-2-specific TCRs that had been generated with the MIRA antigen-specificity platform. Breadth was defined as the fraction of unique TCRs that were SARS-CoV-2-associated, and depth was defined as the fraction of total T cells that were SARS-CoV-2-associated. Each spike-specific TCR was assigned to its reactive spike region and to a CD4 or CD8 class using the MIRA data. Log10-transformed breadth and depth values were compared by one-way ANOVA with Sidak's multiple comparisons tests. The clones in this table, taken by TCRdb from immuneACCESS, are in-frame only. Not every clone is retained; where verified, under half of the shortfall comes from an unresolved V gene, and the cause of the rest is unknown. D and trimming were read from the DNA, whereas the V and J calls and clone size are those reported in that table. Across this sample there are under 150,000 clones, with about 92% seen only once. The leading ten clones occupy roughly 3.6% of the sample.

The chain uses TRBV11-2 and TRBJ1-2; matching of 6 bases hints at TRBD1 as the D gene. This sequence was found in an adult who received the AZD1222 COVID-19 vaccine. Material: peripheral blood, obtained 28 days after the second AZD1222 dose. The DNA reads TGTGCCAGCAGCCTTGGGACAACGATCTATGGCTACACCTTC. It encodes CASSLGTTIYGYTF.